Listed here are 6 T cell receptor beta chains from one sample, sequenced in a study of T cells after yellow fever vaccination. TCRdb reprocessed the 5' RACE reads with MiXCR, giving one entry per CDR3 protein. The sample lists 300,000 or so distinct CDR3 sequences, about 10% occurring once. The sequencing used CD4+ T cells sorted from PBMCs, collected 5 days after the yellow fever booster vaccination. These receptors were taken from a man in his late teens or twenties who received the YFV17D yellow fever vaccine.

This clonotype has at least ten counts. The chain couples TRBV12-3 or TRBV12-4 to TRBJ1-1, with unresolved D. This CDR3 is built from 14 residues. V lost 7 bases, J lost 10 bases, and 22 bases lay in between. The CDR3 sequence: CASTIRWSSPRAFF. CDR3 sequence (DNA): TGTGCCAGCACCATTAGGTGGTCGAGTCCCCGAGCTTTCTTT.

This chain links TRBV7-8 with TRBJ1-5; D remains ambiguous. Trimming removed 1 base at V and 0 bases at J, with 10 bases between. This CDR3 is built from 16 residues. Germline lookup yields CDR1 SGHVS and CDR2 FQNEAQ. CDR3 in amino acids: CASSLETLYSNQPQHF. Written as DNA, the CDR3 is TGTGCCAGCAGCTTAGAAACTCTCTATAGCAATCAGCCCCAGCATTTT.

This clonotype was detected ten times or more. This sequence joins TRBV14 and TRBJ2-3; D gene uncertain. This CDR3 is built from 15 residues. Trimming shortened V by 1 base and J by 2 bases, and 10 bases separated the two germline ends. Germline values: CDR1 SGHDN, CDR2 FVKESK. CDR3 amino acids: CASSQAGYFTDTQYF. The CDR3 DNA is TGTGCCAGCAGCCAAGCCGGCTATTTCACAGATACGCAGTATTTT.

This clonotype was detected ten times or more. The CDR3 nucleotides read TGTGCCAGCAGTTTAGGCGGACACTCTGGAAACACCATATATTTT. Translating it yields CASSLGGHSGNTIYF. This sequence joins TRBV28 and TRBJ1-3; weak D call: TRBD1 (5 bases). Germline assignment: CDR1 MDHEN and CDR2 SYDVKM. V was clipped by 2 bases and J by 0 bases, with 8 bases between them. The CDR3 spans 15 residues.

The CDR3 reads CATSQGSHATNEKLFF. CDR3 coding DNA: TGTGCCACTTCGCAGGGGTCCCATGCAACTAATGAAAAACTGTTTTTT. The rearrangement uses TRBV10-3 and TRBJ1-4; tentative D call: TRBD1 (6 bases). CDR1 ENHRY and CDR2 SYGVKD come from the germline V gene. Trimming left V 10 bases short and J 0 bases short, with 18 bases between. The CDR3 has 16 residues.

This clonotype was counted between two and nine times. The V and J genes are TRBV6-1 and TRBJ2-3; a weak D match, TRBD1 (5 bases). Between the trimmed V and J ends, which lost 6 bases and 0 bases, there was a span of 13 bases. The CDR3 runs to 15 residues. Germline CDR1 is MNHNS and CDR2 is SASEGT. CDR3 sequence reads: CASRQAFPSTDTQYF. The CDR3 bases are TGTGCCAGCAGACAGGCGTTTCCTAGCACAGATACGCAGTATTTT.